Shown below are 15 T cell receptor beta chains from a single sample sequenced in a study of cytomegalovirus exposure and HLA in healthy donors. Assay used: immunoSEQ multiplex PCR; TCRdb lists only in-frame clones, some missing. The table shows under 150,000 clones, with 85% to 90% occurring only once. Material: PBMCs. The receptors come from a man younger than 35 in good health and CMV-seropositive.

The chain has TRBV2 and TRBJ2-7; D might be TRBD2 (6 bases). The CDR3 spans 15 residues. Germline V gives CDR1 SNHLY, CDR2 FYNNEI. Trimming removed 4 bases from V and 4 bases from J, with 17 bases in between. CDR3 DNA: TGTGCCAGCAGTGCTCCGGGACTGTTACCTTACGAGCAGTACTTC. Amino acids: CASSAPGLLPYEQYF.

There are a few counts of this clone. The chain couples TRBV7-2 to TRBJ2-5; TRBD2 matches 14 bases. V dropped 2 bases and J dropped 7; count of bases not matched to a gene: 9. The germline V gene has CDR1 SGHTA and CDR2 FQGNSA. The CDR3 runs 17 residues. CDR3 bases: TGTGCCAGCAGCTTACCACGAGGGACTAGCGGGAGTGGGACCCAGTACTTC. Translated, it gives CASSLPRGTSGSGTQYF.

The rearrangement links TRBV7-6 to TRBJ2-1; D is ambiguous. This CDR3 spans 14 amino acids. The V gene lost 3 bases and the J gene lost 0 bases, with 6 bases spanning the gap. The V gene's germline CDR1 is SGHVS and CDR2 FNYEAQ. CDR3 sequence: CASSFLSSYNEQFF. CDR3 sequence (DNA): TGTGCCAGCAGCTTTCTCAGCTCCTACAATGAGCAGTTCTTC.

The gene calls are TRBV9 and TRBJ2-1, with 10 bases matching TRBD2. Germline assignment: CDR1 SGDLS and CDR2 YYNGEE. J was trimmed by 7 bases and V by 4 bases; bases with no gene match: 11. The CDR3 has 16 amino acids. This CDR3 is CASSLTVASGSNEQFF. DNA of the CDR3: TGTGCCAGCAGCTTAACTGTGGCTAGCGGGAGTAATGAGCAGTTCTTC.

This chain's CDR3 is CASSLGLAGFYNEQFF. The CDR3 nucleotides read TGTGCCAGCAGCTTGGGACTAGCGGGATTTTACAATGAGCAGTTCTTC. The gene calls are TRBV5-6 and TRBJ2-1, with 11 bases lining up with TRBD2. The CDR3 extends over 16 amino acids. Germline-derived CDR1 and CDR2 are SGHDT and YYEEEE. The trim removed 0 bases at V and 4 bases at J, leaving 3 bases unmatched.

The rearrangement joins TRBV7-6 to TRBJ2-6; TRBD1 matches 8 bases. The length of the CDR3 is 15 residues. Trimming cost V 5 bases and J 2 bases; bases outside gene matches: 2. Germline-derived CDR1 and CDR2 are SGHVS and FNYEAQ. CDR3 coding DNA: TGTGCCAGCAGCCTGACAGGGGCTGGGGCCAACGTCCTGACTTTC. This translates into CASSLTGAGANVLTF.

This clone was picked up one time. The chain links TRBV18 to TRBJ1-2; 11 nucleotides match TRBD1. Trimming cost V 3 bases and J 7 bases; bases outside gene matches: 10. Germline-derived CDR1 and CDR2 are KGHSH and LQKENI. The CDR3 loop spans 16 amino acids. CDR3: CASSPRPDRGRVGYTF. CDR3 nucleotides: TGTGCCAGCTCACCGCGACCGGACAGGGGGCGCGTTGGCTACACCTTC.

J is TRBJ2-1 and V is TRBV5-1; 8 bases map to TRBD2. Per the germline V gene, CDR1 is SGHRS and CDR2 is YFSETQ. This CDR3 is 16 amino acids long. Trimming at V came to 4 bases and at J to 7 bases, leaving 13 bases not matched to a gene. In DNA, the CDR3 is TGCGCCAGCAGCCTAGCCGGGACTAGGTTCGGGAATGAGCAGTTCTTC. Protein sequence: CASSLAGTRFGNEQFF. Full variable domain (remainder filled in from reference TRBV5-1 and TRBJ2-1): KAGVTQTPRYLIKTRGQQVTLSCSPISGHRSVSWYQQTPGQGLQFLFEYFSETQRNKGNFPGRFSGRQFSNSRSEMNVSTLELGDSALYLCASSLAGTRFGNEQFFGPGTRLTVL.

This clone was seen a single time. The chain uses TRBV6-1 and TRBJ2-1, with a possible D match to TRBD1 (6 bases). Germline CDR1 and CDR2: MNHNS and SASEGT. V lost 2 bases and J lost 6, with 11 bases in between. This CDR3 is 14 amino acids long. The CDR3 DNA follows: TGTGCCAGCAGTGAAATGGTAGGGGGCAATGAGCAGTTCTTC. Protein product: CASSEMVGGNEQFF.

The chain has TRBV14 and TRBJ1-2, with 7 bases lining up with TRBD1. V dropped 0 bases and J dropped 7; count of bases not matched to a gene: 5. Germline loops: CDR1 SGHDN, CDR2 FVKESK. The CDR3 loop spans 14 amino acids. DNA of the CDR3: TGTGCCAGCAGCCAAGATAGGACAGGCGGTGGCTACACCTTC. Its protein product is CASSQDRTGGGYTF.

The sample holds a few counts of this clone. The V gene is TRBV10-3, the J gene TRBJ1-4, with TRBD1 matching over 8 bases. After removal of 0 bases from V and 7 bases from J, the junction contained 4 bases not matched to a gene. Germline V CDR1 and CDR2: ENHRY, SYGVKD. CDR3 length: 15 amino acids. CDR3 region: CAISESTGAGEKLFF. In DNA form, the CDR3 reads TGTGCCATCAGTGAGTCGACAGGGGCGGGTGAAAAACTGTTTTTT.

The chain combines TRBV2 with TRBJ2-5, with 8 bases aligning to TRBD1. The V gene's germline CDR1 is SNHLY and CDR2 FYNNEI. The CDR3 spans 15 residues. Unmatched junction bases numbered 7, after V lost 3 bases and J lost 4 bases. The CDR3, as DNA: TGTGCCAGCAGTGATGGACAGGGAAGAGGAGAGACCCAGTACTTC. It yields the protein CASSDGQGRGETQYF.

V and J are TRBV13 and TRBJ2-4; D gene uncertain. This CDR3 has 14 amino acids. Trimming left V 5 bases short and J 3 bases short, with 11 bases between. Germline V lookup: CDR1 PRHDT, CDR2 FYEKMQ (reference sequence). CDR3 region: CASSRPRGKNIQYF. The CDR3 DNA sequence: TGTGCCAGCAGCCGCCCGCGTGGCAAAAACATTCAGTACTTC. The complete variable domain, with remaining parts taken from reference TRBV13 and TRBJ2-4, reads AAGVIQSPRHLIKEKRETATLKCYPIPRHDTVYWYQQGPGQDPQFLISFYEKMQSDKGSIPDRFSAQQFSDYHSELNMSSLELGDSALYFCASSRPRGKNIQYFGAGTRLSVL.

Written as DNA, the CDR3 is TGTGCCAGCAGCGTAGGACTAGGAAATGAGCAGTTCTTC. Translation gives CASSVGLGNEQFF. V usage is TRBV9 and J usage is TRBJ2-1; possibly TRBD2 for D (6 bases). Trimming shortened V by 0 bases and J by 7 bases, and 8 bases separated the two germline ends. The CDR3 runs to 13 residues. Germline-derived CDR1 and CDR2 are SGDLS and YYNGEE.

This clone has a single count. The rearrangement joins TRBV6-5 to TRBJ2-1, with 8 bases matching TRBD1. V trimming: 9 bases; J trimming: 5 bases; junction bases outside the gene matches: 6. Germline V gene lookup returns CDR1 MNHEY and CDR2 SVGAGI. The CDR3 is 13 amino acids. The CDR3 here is CASTGQGDNEQFF. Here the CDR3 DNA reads TGTGCCAGTACAGGACAGGGCGACAATGAGCAGTTCTTC.